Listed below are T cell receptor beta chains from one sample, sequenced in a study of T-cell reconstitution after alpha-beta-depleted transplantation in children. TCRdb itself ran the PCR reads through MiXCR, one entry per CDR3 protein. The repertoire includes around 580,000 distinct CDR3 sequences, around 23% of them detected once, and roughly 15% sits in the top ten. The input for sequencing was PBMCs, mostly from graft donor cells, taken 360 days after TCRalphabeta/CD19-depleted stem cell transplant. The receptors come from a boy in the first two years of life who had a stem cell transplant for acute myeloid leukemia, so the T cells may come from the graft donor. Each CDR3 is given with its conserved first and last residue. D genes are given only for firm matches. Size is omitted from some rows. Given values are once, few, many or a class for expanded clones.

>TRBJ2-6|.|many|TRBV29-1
CSVERGANVLTF
TGCAGCGTTGAAAGGGGGGCCAACGTCCTGACTTTC
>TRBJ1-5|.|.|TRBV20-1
CSAVDGQASEPQHF
TGCAGTGCCGTGGACGGGCAGGCCTCTGAGCCCCAGCATTTT
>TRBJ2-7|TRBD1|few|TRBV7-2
CASSRVGQGAYEQYF
TGTGCCAGCAGCCGCGTCGGACAGGGGGCTTACGAGCAGTACTTC
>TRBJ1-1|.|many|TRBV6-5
CASSYSRVLPEAFF
TGTGCCAGCAGTTACTCGAGAGTGCTACCAGAAGCTTTCTTT
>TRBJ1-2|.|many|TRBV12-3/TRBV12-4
CASSLARGGWYGYTF
TGTGCCAGCAGTTTAGCGCGGGGGGGGTGGTATGGCTACACCTTC
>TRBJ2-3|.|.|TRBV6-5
CASSYTQQRGTDTQYF
TGTGCCAGCAGTTACACCCAACAACGGGGCACAGATACGCAGTATTTT
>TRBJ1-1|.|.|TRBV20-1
CSAGSVFAEAFF
TGCAGTGCTGGCTCGGTGTTTGCTGAAGCTTTCTTT
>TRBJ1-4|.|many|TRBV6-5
CASIGGQSNEKLFF
TGTGCCAGCATCGGGGGCCAAAGTAATGAAAAACTGTTTTTT
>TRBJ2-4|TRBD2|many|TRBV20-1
CSARDWTSVNIQYF
TGCAGTGCTAGGGACTGGACTAGCGTCAACATTCAGTACTTC
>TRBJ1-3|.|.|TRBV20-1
CSAGRPSYSGNTIYF
TGCAGTGCTGGAAGACCGAGCTACTCTGGAAACACCATATATTTT
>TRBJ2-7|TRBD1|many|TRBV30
CAWRGQGGSYEQYF
TGTGCCTGGAGGGGACAGGGGGGCTCCTACGAGCAGTACTTC
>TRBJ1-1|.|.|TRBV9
CASSVAEGGTEAFF
TGTGCCAGCAGCGTAGCTGAGGGCGGCACTGAAGCTTTCTTT
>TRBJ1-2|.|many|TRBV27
CASSSYEGGYTF
TGTGCCAGCAGTTCCTACGAGGGCGGCTACACCTTC
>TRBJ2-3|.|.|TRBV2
CASSYRQTTDTQYF
TGTGCCAGCAGTTATCGACAGACCACAGATACGCAGTATTTT
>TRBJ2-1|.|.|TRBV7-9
CASSIDAYYNEQFF
TGTGCCAGCAGCATAGACGCCTACTACAATGAGCAGTTCTTC
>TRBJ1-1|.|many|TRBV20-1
CSARREEGMNTEAFF
TGCAGTGCTAGACGCGAGGAGGGCATGAACACTGAAGCTTTCTTT
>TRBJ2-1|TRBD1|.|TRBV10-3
CAISGTGDEQFF
TGTGCCATCAGTGGGACAGGAGATGAGCAGTTCTTC
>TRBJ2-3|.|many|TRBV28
CASHSPPGTDSTDTQYF
TGTGCCAGCCATAGTCCTCCGGGGACGGACAGCACAGATACGCAGTATTTT